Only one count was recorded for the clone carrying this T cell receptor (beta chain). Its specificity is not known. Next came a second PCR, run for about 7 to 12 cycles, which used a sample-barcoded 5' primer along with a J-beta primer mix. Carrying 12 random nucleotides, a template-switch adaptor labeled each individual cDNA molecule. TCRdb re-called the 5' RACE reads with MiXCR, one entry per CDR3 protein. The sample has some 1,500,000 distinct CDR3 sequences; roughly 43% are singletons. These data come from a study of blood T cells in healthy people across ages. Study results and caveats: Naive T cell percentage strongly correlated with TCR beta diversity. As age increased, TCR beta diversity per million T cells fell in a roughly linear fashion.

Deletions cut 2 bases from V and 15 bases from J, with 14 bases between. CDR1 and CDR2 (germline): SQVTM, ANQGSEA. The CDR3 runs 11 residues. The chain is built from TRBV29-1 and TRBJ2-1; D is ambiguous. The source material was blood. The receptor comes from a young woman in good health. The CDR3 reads CSVEKSWERFF. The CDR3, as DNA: TGCAGCGTTGAAAAATCCTGGGAACGGTTCTTC.